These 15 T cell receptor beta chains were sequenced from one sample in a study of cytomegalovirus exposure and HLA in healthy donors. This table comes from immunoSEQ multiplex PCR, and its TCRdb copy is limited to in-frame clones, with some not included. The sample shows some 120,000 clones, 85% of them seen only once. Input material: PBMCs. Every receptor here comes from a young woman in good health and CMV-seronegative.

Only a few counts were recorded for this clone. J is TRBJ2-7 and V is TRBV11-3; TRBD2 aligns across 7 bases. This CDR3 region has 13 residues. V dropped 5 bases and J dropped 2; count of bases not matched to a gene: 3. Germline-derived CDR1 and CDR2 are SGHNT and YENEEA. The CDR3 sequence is CASSGGGTYEQYF. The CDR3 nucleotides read TGTGCCAGCAGCGGGGGAGGGACCTACGAGCAGTACTTC.

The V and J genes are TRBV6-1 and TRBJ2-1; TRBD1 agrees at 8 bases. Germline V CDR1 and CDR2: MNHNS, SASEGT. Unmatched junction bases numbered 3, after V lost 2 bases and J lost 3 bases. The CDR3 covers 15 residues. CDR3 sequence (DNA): TGTGCCAGCAGTGAATTGACAGGGGACTACAATGAGCAGTTCTTC. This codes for CASSELTGDYNEQFF.

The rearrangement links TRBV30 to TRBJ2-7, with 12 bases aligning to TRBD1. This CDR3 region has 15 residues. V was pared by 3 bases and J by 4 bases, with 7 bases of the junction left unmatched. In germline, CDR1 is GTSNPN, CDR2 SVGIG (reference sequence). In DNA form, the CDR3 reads TGTGCCTGGAGGGCCCCGGGACAGGGGGCTTACGAGCAGTACTTC. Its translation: CAWRAPGQGAYEQYF.

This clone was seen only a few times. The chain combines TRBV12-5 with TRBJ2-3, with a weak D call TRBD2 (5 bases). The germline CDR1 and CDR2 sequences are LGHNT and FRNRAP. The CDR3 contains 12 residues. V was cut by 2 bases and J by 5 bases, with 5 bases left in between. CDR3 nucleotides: TGTGCTAGTGGTTTGACTAGAGATACGCAGTATTTT. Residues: CASGLTRDTQYF. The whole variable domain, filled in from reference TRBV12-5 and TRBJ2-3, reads DARVTQTPRHKVTEMGQEVTMRCQPILGHNTVFWYRQTMMQGLELLAYFRNRAPLDDSGMPKDRFSAEMPDATLATLKIQPSEPRDSAVYFCASGLTRDTQYFGPGTRLTVL.

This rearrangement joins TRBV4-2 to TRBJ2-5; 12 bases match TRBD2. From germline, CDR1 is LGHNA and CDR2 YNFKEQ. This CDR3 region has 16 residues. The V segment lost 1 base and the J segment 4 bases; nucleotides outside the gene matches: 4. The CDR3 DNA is TGTGCCAGCAGCCAAGCTAGCGGGGGGGCCGGAGAGACCCAGTACTTC. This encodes CASSQASGGAGETQYF.

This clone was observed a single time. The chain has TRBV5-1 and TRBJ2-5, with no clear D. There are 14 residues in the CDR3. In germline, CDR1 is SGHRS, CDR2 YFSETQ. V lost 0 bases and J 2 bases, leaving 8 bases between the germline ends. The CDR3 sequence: CASSLVGTQETQYF. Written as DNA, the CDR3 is TGCGCCAGCAGCTTGGTGGGCACTCAAGAGACCCAGTACTTC.

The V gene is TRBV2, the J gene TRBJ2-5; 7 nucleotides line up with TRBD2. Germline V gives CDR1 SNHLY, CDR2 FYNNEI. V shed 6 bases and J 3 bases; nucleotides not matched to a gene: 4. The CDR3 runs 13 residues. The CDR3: CASSAGTKETQYF. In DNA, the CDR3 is TGTGCCAGCAGCGCCGGGACTAAAGAGACCCAGTACTTC. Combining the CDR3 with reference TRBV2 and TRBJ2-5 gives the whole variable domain EPEVTQTPSHQVTQMGQEVILRCVPISNHLYFYWYRQILGQKVEFLVSFYNNEISEKSEIFDDQFSVERPDGSNFTLKIRSTKLEDSAMYFCASSAGTKETQYFGPGTRLLVL.

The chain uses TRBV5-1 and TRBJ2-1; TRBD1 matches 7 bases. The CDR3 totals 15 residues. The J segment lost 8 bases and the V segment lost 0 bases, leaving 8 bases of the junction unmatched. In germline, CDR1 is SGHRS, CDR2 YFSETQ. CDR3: CASSLDRQGIDEQFF. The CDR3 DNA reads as TGCGCCAGCAGCTTGGACAGACAGGGAATCGATGAGCAGTTCTTC.

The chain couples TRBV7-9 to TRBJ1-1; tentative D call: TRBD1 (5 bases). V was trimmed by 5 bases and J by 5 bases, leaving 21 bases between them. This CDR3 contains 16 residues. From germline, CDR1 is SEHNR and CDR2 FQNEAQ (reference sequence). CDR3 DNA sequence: TGTGCCAGCAGCCCCCAAGTCGGGCAGGGAGGGACTGAAGCTTTCTTT. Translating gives CASSPQVGQGGTEAFF. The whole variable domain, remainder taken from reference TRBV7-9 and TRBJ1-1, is DTGVSQNPRHKITKRGQNVTFRCDPISEHNRLYWYRQTLGQGPEFLTYFQNEAQLEKSRLLSDRFSAERPKGSFSTLEIQRTEQGDSAMYLCASSPQVGQGGTEAFFGQGTRLTVV.

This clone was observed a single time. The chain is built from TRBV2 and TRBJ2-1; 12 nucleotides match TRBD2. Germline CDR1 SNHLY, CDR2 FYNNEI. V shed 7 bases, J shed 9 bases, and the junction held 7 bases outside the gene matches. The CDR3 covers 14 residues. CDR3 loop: CASIRLAGDGEQFF. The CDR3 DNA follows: TGTGCCAGCATAAGACTAGCGGGGGATGGTGAGCAGTTCTTC.

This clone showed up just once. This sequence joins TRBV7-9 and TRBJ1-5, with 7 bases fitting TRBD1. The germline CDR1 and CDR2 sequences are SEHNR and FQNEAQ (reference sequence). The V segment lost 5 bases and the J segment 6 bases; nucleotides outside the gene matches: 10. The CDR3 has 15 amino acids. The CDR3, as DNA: TGTGCCAGCAGCGTCGGGACAGTAGGAGGTCAGCCCCAGCATTTT. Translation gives CASSVGTVGGQPQHF.

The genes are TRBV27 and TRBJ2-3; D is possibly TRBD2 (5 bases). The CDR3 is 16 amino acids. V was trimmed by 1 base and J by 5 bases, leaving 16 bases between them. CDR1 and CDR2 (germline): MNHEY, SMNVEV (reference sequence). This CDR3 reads CASSLFGEGNEDTQYF. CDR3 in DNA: TGTGCCAGCAGTTTATTCGGGGAAGGTAACGAAGATACGCAGTATTTT.

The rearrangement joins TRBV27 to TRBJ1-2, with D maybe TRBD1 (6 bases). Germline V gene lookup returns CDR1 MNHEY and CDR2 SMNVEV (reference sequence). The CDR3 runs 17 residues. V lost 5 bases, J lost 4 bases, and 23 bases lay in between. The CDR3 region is CASSPRGGAGAPYGYTF. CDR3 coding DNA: TGTGCCAGCAGTCCCCGGGGGGGGGCGGGGGCTCCCTATGGCTACACCTTC.

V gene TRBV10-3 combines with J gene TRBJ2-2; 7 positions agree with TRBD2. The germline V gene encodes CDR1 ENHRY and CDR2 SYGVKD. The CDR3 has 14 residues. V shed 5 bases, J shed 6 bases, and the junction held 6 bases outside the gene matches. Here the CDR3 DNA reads TGTGCCATCAGTTTTGACGGGGGGTCCGGGGAGCTGTTTTTT. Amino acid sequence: CAISFDGGSGELFF.

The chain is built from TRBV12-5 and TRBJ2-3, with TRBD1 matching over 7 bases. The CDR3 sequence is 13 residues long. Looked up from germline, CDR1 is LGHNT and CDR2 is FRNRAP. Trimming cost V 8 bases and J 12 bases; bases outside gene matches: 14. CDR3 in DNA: TGTGCTAGTCAACCGGGACAGCCTTTCGATCAGTATTTT. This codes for CASQPGQPFDQYF.